This passage covers 18 T cell receptor beta chains from one sample sequenced in a study of blood T cell repertoires in COVID-19. Assay used: immunoSEQ multiplex PCR; TCRdb lists only in-frame clones, some missing. The sample shows 90,000 or so clones, roughly 87% of them seen only once. Material: peripheral blood. These receptors came from a man aged 60 to 69 with acute or convalescent COVID-19.

The V and J genes are TRBV19 and TRBJ2-1, with D perhaps TRBD2 (6 bases). CDR1 LNHDA and CDR2 SQIVND come from the germline V gene (reference sequence). CDR3 length: 21 amino acids. V lost 1 base and J lost 0, with 25 bases in between. The CDR3: CASSIATGLGVAVSSYNEQFF. The CDR3 DNA reads TGTGCCAGTAGTATAGCGACGGGGCTGGGGGTAGCGGTGAGCTCCTACAATGAGCAGTTCTTC.

The J gene is TRBJ2-1, the V gene TRBV7-2; 9 nucleotides agree with TRBD2. V was clipped by 6 bases and J by 5 bases; unmatched bases: 5. The CDR3 length is 14 residues. Germline lookup yields CDR1 SGHTA and CDR2 FQGNSA. The CDR3 sequence: CASSPGLANNEQFF. The CDR3 nucleotides read TGTGCCAGCAGTCCGGGACTAGCTAACAATGAGCAGTTCTTC. Combining the CDR3 with reference TRBV7-2 and TRBJ2-1 gives the whole variable domain GAGVSQSPSNKVTEKGKDVELRCDPISGHTALYWYRQSLGQGLEFLIYFQGNSAPDKSGLPSDRFSAERTGGSVSTLTIQRTQQEDSAVYLCASSPGLANNEQFFGPGTRLTVL.

The chain is built from TRBV6-6 and TRBJ1-1; TRBD1 is a possible D gene (5 bases). The CDR3 length is 16 residues. The germline V and J ends were trimmed by 3 bases and 0 bases, with 14 bases remaining between them. CDR1 is MNHNY and CDR2 is SVGAGI in the germline V gene (reference sequence). The CDR3 spells CASSYLPWGMNTEAFF. Here the CDR3 DNA reads TGTGCCAGCAGTTATTTACCCTGGGGCATGAACACTGAAGCTTTCTTT.

The sample holds a few counts of this clone. The chain's CDR3 is CASSFTTGSGNTIYF. The CDR3 DNA is TGCGCCAGCAGCTTCACGACGGGCTCTGGAAACACCATATATTTT. The chain uses TRBV5-1 and TRBJ1-3; no clear D. Germline values: CDR1 SGHRS, CDR2 YFSETQ. With 2 bases removed from V and 0 bases from J, the gap between germline ends came to 9 bases. This CDR3 is 15 amino acids long. The whole variable domain, remainder taken from reference TRBV5-1 and TRBJ1-3, is KAGVTQTPRYLIKTRGQQVTLSCSPISGHRSVSWYQQTPGQGLQFLFEYFSETQRNKGNFPGRFSGRQFSNSRSEMNVSTLELGDSALYLCASSFTTGSGNTIYFGEGSWLTVV.

The genes are TRBV29-1 and TRBJ1-2, with 9 bases aligning to TRBD1. Germline trimming cut 5 bases from V and 5 bases from J; bases unmatched to any gene: 12. The CDR3 runs to 15 residues. The germline CDR1 and CDR2 sequences are SQVTM and ANQGSEA. The CDR3 DNA follows: TGCAGCGTTCTCCAGCGTGACAGGGGGAGGTATGGCTACACCTTC. Residues: CSVLQRDRGRYGYTF.

The V call is TRBV11-2, the J call TRBJ2-5; a possible D gene is TRBD1 (6 bases). The CDR3 loop spans 13 amino acids. V was clipped by 6 bases and J by 5 bases, with 13 bases between them. From germline, CDR1 is SGHAT and CDR2 FQNNGV. The CDR3 sequence: CASSTQGRETQYF. CDR3 nucleotide sequence: TGTGCCAGCAGTACACAGGGCAGGGAGACCCAGTACTTC.

This chain uses TRBV5-1 with TRBJ1-2; 8 nucleotides match TRBD1. The germline gives CDR1 SGHRS, CDR2 YFSETQ. J was trimmed by 4 bases and V by 4 bases; bases with no gene match: 6. The CDR3 runs to 14 residues. The CDR3, as DNA: TGCGCCAGCAGCAAGGGACAGGCGCCCTATGGCTACACCTTC. Protein product: CASSKGQAPYGYTF.

The CDR3 here is CASSGGGPGETQYF. Written as DNA, the CDR3 is TGTGCCAGCAGCGGGGGAGGGCCAGGGGAGACCCAGTACTTC. This sequence joins TRBV9 and TRBJ2-5; TRBD2 aligns across 7 bases. This CDR3 spans 14 amino acids. V dropped 3 bases and J dropped 5; count of bases not matched to a gene: 7. Germline V gives CDR1 SGDLS, CDR2 YYNGEE.

The gene calls are TRBV19 and TRBJ2-4, with 10 bases fitting TRBD1. Trimming at V came to 6 bases and at J to 5 bases, leaving 1 base not matched to a gene. Germline values: CDR1 LNHDA, CDR2 SQIVND (reference sequence). The CDR3 runs 13 residues. CDR3 coding DNA: TGTGCCAGTAGCGACAGGGGGCAAAACATTCAGTACTTC. Translation gives CASSDRGQNIQYF.

This chain uses TRBV2 with TRBJ1-6; 7 bases are shared with TRBD1. There are 15 residues in the CDR3. Germline V gives CDR1 SNHLY, CDR2 FYNNEI. V shed 4 bases, J shed 8 bases, and the junction held 8 bases outside the gene matches. The CDR3, as DNA: TGTGCCAGCAGTGCTCTTCCCGGGACAGATTCACCCCTCCACTTT. Protein product: CASSALPGTDSPLHF.

The chain employs TRBV4-1 and TRBJ2-2; 8 bases map to TRBD1. There are 14 residues in the CDR3. With V trimmed by 2 bases and J by 5 bases, 1 base remained unmatched. Germline lookup yields CDR1 MGHRA and CDR2 YSYEKL. The chain's CDR3 is CASSQTGGTGELFF. The CDR3 DNA reads as TGCGCCAGCAGCCAAACAGGGGGAACCGGGGAGCTGTTTTTT.

J is TRBJ2-1 and V is TRBV12-3 or TRBV12-4, with 7 bases matching TRBD1. V gave up 3 bases and J gave up 7 bases; unmatched junction bases: 3. The CDR3 is made up of 13 amino acids. The CDR3 loop reads CASSFDRENEQFF. In nucleotides, the CDR3 is TGTGCCAGCAGTTTCGACAGGGAAAATGAGCAGTTCTTC.

The chain links TRBV10-1 to TRBJ2-3; possibly TRBD2 for D (6 bases). CDR1 is WNHNN, CDR2 SYGVQD, per germline (reference sequence). V lost 3 bases to trimming and J lost 2 bases, with 15 bases between them. The CDR3 totals 16 residues. The CDR3 DNA follows: TGCGCCAGCAGTGATCGGTCGAGCGGGCCCACAGATACGCAGTATTTT. This sequence encodes CASSDRSSGPTDTQYF.

A few counts support this clone. The V call is TRBV18, the J call TRBJ1-4; D perhaps matches TRBD1 (5 bases). The length of the CDR3 is 15 residues. Trimming cost V 0 bases and J 8 bases, with 13 bases left between them. Per the germline V gene, CDR1 is KGHSH and CDR2 is LQKENI. CDR3 sequence reads: CASSPPTAGHEKLFF. The CDR3 DNA reads as TGTGCCAGCTCACCACCTACGGCAGGGCACGAAAAACTGTTTTTT.

This clone has only one observation. DNA for the CDR3: TGTGCCAGCAGTTACTCGTCTATTCCGGGACAGGCTACCTACGAGCAGTACTTC. Protein product: CASSYSSIPGQATYEQYF. The genes are TRBV6-2 or TRBV6-3 and TRBJ2-7; the match to TRBD1 covers 8 bases. V lost 0 bases, J lost 2 bases, and 12 bases stayed unmatched. Germline V gene lookup returns CDR1 MNHEY and CDR2 SVGEGT. CDR3 size: 18 residues.

The chain recombines TRBV5-1 with TRBJ1-2; no reliable D call. The CDR3 is 13 residues long. Looked up from germline, CDR1 is SGHRS and CDR2 is YFSETQ. Trimming took off 0 bases at V and 6 bases at J, with 9 bases between the two ends. CDR3 DNA: TGCGCCAGCAGCTTGGGCGGAGTAGATGGCTACACCTTC. Encoded protein: CASSLGGVDGYTF.

This clone occurred once. The CDR3 sequence is CASSSRTESNQPQHF. The DNA of the CDR3 is TGTGCCAGCAGTTCCCGGACAGAAAGCAATCAGCCCCAGCATTTT. The chain has TRBV2 and TRBJ1-5; D may be TRBD1 (6 bases). This CDR3 is built from 15 residues. CDR1 and CDR2 from the germline V gene are SNHLY and FYNNEI. The V and J ends lost 5 bases and 1 base respectively, with 12 bases between them.

This chain links TRBV18 with TRBJ2-7; 9 bases align to TRBD1. Germline CDR1 reads KGHSH; CDR2 reads LQKENI. Trimming cost V 6 bases and J 5 bases; bases outside gene matches: 5. CDR3 length: 13 amino acids. DNA of the CDR3: TGTGCCAGCTCCCCCGGGACAGGGAACGAGCAGTACTTC. Amino acids: CASSPGTGNEQYF.